This T cell receptor (beta chain) was obtained from a study of blood T cell repertoires in COVID-19. Across the whole study: T cells, B-cell-depleted T cells, or PBMCs supplied cDNA or gDNA.

Profiled with immunoSEQ multiplex PCR; TCRdb holds only in-frame clones, not every one. The data show 160,000 or so clones, around 80% seen once. This clone was found once. This clonotype was sampled from a woman of 80 years or more with acute or convalescent COVID-19. Sequencing was carried out using peripheral blood.

CDR3 coding DNA: TGTGCCAGCAGCGTAGATCAAGCGGGCCGGGAGCAGTTCTTC. Translated, it gives CASSVDQAGREQFF. The J gene is TRBJ2-1, the V gene TRBV9, with D perhaps TRBD2 (6 bases). This CDR3 contains 14 residues. Trimming stripped 0 bases from V and 10 bases from J, with 14 bases between. The germline gives CDR1 SGDLS, CDR2 YYNGEE.